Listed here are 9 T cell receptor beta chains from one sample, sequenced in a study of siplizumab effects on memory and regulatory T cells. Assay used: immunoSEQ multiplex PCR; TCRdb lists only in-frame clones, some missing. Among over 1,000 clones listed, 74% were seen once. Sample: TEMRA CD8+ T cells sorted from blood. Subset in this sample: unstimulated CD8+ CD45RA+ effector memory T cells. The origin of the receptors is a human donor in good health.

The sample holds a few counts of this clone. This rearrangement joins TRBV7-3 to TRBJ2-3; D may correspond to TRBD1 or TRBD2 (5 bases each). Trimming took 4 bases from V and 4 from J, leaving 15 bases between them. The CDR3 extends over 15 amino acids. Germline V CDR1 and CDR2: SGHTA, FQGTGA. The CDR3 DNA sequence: TGTGCCAGCAGCTCGGGGCCCCAGGATCCAGATACGCAGTATTTT. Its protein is CASSSGPQDPDTQYF.

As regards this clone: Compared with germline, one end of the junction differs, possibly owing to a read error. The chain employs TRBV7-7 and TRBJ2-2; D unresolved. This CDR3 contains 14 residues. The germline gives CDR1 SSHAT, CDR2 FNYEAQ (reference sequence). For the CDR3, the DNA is TGTGCTAGCAGCCCCCTTCAGAACACCGGGGAGCTGTTTTTT. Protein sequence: CASSPLQNTGELFF.

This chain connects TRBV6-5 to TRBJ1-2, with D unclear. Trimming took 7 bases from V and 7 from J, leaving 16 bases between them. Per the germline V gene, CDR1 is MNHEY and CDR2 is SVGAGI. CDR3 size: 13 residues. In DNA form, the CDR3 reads TGTGCCAGCAAGATCGCAGGCTCCGGTGGCTACACCTTC. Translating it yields CASKIAGSGGYTF.

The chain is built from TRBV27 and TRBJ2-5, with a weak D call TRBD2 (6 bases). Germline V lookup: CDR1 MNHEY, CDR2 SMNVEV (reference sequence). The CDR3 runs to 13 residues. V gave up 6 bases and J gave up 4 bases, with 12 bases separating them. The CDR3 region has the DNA TGTGCCAGCAGCCATAGCGGATTAGAGACCCAGTACTTC. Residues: CASSHSGLETQYF.

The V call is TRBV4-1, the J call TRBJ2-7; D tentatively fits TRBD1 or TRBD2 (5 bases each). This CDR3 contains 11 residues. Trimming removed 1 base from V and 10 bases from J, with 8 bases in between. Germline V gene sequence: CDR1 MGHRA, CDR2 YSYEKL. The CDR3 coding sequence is TGCGCCAGCAGCCAAGTGGGGGAACAGTACTTC. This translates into CASSQVGEQYF.

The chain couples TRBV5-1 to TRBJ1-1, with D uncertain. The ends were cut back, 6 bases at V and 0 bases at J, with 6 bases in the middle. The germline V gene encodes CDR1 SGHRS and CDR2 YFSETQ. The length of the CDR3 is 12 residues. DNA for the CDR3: TGCGCCAGCAAGGGAGTGAACACTGAAGCTTTCTTT. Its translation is CASKGVNTEAFF.

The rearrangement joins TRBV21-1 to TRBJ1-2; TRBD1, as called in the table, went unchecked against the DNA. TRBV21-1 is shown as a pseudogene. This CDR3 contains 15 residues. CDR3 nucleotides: TGTGCCAGCAGCAATCTTCTGACACCCGTCTATGGCTACACCTTC. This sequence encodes CASSNLLTPVYGYTF.

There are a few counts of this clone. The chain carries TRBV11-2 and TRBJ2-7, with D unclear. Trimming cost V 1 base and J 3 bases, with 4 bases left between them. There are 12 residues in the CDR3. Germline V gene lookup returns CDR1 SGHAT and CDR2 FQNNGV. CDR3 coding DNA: TGTGCCAGCAGCTTAGTGTTCTACGAGCAGTACTTC. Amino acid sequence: CASSLVFYEQYF.

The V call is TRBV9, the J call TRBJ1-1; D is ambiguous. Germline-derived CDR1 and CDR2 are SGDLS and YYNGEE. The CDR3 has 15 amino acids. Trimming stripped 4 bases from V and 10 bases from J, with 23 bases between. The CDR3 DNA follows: TGTGCCAGCAGCCCCCCCGGCAGAGGCGGACTCGGAGCTTTCTTT. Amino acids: CASSPPGRGGLGAFF. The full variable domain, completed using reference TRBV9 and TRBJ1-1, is DSGVTQTPKHLITATGQRVTLRCSPRSGDLSVYWYQQSLDQGLQFLIQYYNGEERAKGNILERFSAQQFPDLHSELNLSSLELGDSALYFCASSPPGRGGLGAFFGQGTRLTVV.